This T cell receptor beta chain originates from a study of Graves' ophthalmopathy and Graves' hyperthyroidism. Study-wide findings and caveats: In separating ophthalmopathy from stable hyperthyroidism, a 13-signature model achieved around 85% sensitivity and 70% to 83% specificity. Also, most clonotypes expanded in the thyroid above 0.001 frequency appeared in blood.

As the starting material, approximately 10 ml of fresh peripheral blood yielded the PBMCs. V was trimmed by 6 bases and J by 0 bases, leaving 12 bases between them. This CDR3 has 15 residues. Germline CDR1 MDHEN, CDR2 SYDVKM. The sample holds many counts of this clonotype. Its antigen is currently unknown. RNA transcripts were the template, and TCR beta CDR3 regions were amplified from them. HTBI primers served in a first-round RT-PCR, which a second-round multiplex PCR followed. Via MiXCR, TCRdb re-called the multiplex PCR reads, giving one row per CDR3 protein. Counted here are approximately 210,000 distinct CDR3 sequences, under 30% occurring once; the ten biggest clones make up over 7.5%.

Sequenced: peripheral blood. This chain uses TRBV28 with TRBJ1-3, with TRBD1 as a possible D gene (6 bases). The receptor's source is a man aged 50 or older with Graves' ophthalmopathy. As DNA, the CDR3 is TGTGCCAGCAGCGAAACACAGGGCTCTGGAAACACCATATATTTT. Its translation is CASSETQGSGNTIYF.